The T cell receptor (beta chain) described here comes from a study of blood T cell repertoires in COVID-19. The repertoire was sequenced with immunoSEQ multiplex PCR; TCRdb's copy has only in-frame clones and lacks some. The sample yields 250,000 to 300,000 clones, around 91% seen once. The CDR3 has 17 residues. V was pared by 4 bases and J by 4 bases, with 19 bases between. Germline CDR1 reads MGHRA; CDR2 reads YSYEKL. This clonotype was sampled from a woman in her fifties or sixties with COVID-19, enrolled during active disease. Sequencing was done on a sample of peripheral blood. The chain uses TRBV4-1 and TRBJ1-4; D remains unclear. For the CDR3, the DNA is TGCGCCAGCAGCCCCGAGGTGCCCGGGATAATTAATGAAAAACTGTTTTTT. Translated, it gives CASSPEVPGIINEKLFF.